These 3 T cell receptor beta chains were all obtained from the same sample, sequenced in a study of identical twins. TCRdb used MiXCR to reprocess the 5' RACE reads, holding one entry per CDR3 protein. The sample holds about 240,000 distinct CDR3 sequences, about 10% seen once. Sequenced input: memory T cells sorted from blood. The source is a man in his forties or fifties in good health.

This clonotype was counted many times. The chain links TRBV29-1 to TRBJ2-1; D not certain. Germline CDR1 reads SQVTM; CDR2 reads ANQGSEA. V lost 6 bases and J 10 bases, leaving 19 bases between the germline ends. CDR3 length equals 13 residues. CDR3 nucleotide sequence: TGCAGCGTCATACCTCTCACCGGAATCGAGCAGTTCTTC. As protein: CSVIPLTGIEQFF.

The chain uses TRBV12-3 or TRBV12-4 and TRBJ1-5, with TRBD1 matching over 7 bases. The CDR3 is 16 residues long. V lost 6 bases and J lost 6; bases outside the gene matches: 14. The DNA for the CDR3 is TGTGCCAGCAGCGCCCAGGGGGGGGGCTCGAGTCAGCCCCAGCATTTT. Amino acid sequence: CASSAQGGGSSQPQHF.

This clonotype was seen ten or more times. CDR3 nucleotides: TGTGCCAGCAGCCCCGGACAGCCCCCGACCCAGTACTTC. Translation gives CASSPGQPPTQYF. The V call is TRBV14, the J call TRBJ2-5, with TRBD1 as a possible D gene (6 bases). Germline V gives CDR1 SGHDN, CDR2 FVKESK. Trimming cost V 4 bases and J 7 bases, with 13 bases left between them. This CDR3 contains 13 residues.